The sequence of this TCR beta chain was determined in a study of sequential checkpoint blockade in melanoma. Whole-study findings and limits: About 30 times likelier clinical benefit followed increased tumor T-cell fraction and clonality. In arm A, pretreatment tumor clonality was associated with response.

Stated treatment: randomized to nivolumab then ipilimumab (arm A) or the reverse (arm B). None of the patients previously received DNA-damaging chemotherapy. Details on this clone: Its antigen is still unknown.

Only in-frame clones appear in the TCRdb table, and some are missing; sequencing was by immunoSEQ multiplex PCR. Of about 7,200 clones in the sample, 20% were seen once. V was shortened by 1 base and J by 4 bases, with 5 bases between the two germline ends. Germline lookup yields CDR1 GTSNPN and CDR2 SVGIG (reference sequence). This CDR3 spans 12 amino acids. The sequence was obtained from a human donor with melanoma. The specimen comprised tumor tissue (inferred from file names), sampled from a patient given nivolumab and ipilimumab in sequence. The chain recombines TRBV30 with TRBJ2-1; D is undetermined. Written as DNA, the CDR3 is TGTGCCTGGAGTGGCCTATACAATGAGCAGTTCTTC. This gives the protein CAWSGLYNEQFF.